The rows below give T cell receptor beta chains drawn from one sample of a study of shared clonotypes between healthy human individuals. Using immunoSEQ multiplex PCR, the repertoire was profiled, and TCRdb retains in-frame clones only, with some absent. The sample carries over a million clones, 65% to 80% recorded once. Sequenced material: memory CD4+ T cells sorted from blood. All receptors derive from a young man in good health. The CDR3 runs from the conserved cysteine through the conserved F or W. The D gene is left open where the match is weak. Clone sizes are given selectively: once, few, many, or a class where the clone is expanded.

j_call v_call d_call clone_size cdr3_aa cdr3_nt
TRBJ2-2 TRBV11-3 TRBD1 few CASSFYSGQGLTGELFF TGTGCCAGCAGCTTTTACTCGGGACAGGGGTTAACCGGGGAGCTGTTTTTT
TRBJ1-2 TRBV5-1 TRBD1 NA CASSLWGDSANYGYTF TGCGCCAGCAGCTTGTGGGGGGACAGTGCTAACTATGGCTACACCTTC
TRBJ1-6 TRBV6-5 NA NA CASNDRISYNSPLHF TGTGCCAGCAACGACAGGATCTCCTATAATTCACCCCTCCACTTT
TRBJ1-2 TRBV28 NA NA CASSFPTGPGDYGYTF TGTGCCAGCAGTTTCCCCACAGGACCTGGCGACTATGGCTACACCTTC
TRBJ1-6 TRBV2 NA once CASSVVQNNSPLHF TGTGCCAGCAGTGTGGTTCAAAATAATTCACCCCTCCACTTT
TRBJ2-7 TRBV5-1 NA NA CASSLYTVPSYEQYF TGCGCCAGCAGCTTGTATACGGTCCCCTCCTACGAGCAGTACTTC
TRBJ1-1 TRBV28 NA few CASIRSGTEAFF TGTGCCAGCATTCGTAGTGGCACTGAAGCTTTCTTT
TRBJ1-4 TRBV30 TRBD1 NA CAWSGQGTNEKLFF TGTGCCTGGAGTGGACAGGGCACTAATGAAAAACTGTTTTTT
TRBJ1-1 TRBV2 TRBD1 NA CASGGQGGMNTEAFF TGTGCCAGCGGAGGACAGGGGGGCATGAACACTGAAGCTTTCTTT
TRBJ1-5 TRBV11-2 NA NA CASSLVGDQPQHF TGTGCCAGCAGCTTAGTAGGGGATCAGCCCCAGCATTTT
TRBJ1-5 TRBV7-3 NA NA CASSLGGLGNQPQHF TGTGCCAGCAGCTTAGGCGGGCTAGGGAATCAGCCCCAGCATTTT
TRBJ2-3 TRBV2 NA NA CASSESFPPDTQYF TGTGCCAGCAGTGAGAGTTTTCCCCCAGATACGCAGTATTTT
TRBJ1-5 TRBV9 NA NA CASSSQGNQPQHF TGTGCCAGCAGTTCACAGGGTAATCAGCCCCAGCATTTT
TRBJ2-2 TRBV9 NA few CASSVVATGELFF TGTGCCAGCAGCGTAGTAGCGACCGGGGAGCTGTTTTTT
TRBJ1-2 TRBV7-9 NA NA CASSSTVGYGYTF TGTGCCAGCAGCTCCACCGTAGGCTATGGCTACACCTTC
TRBJ1-2 TRBV27 TRBD1 NA CASRLTGGYGYTF TGTGCCAGCAGACTGACAGGGGGCTATGGCTACACCTTC
TRBJ1-4 TRBV5-5 NA once CASSEQGPNEKLFF TGTGCCAGCAGCGAACAGGGTCCGAATGAAAAACTGTTTTTT
TRBJ2-7 TRBV6-1 TRBD1 NA CASRDRGTFGYEQYF TGTGCCAGCAGGGACAGGGGGACGTTCGGCTACGAGCAGTACTTC
TRBJ1-1 TRBV5-1 TRBD1 NA CASSPRTGNTEAFF TGCGCCAGCAGCCCTAGGACAGGGAACACTGAAGCTTTCTTT
TRBJ2-7 TRBV7-8 NA few CASSPQTQRLGYEQYF TGTGCCAGCAGCCCTCAGACCCAGAGGCTTGGTTACGAGCAGTACTTC
TRBJ1-1 TRBV30 NA NA CAWNREASEAFF TGTGCCTGGAACCGGGAGGCCTCTGAAGCTTTCTTT
TRBJ2-3 TRBV2 NA few CASSEERAAHTDTQYF TGTGCCAGCAGTGAAGAGCGGGCGGCCCACACAGATACGCAGTATTTT
TRBJ2-3 TRBV11-2 NA NA CASSLMSAASNTDTQYF TGTGCCAGCAGCTTAATGTCGGCAGCATCGAACACAGATACGCAGTATTTT
TRBJ2-7 TRBV6-6 NA NA CASSYLYEQYF TGTGCCAGCAGTTACTTGTACGAGCAGTACTTC
TRBJ2-5 TRBV6-1 NA NA CASSDNRDRKETQYF TGTGCCAGCAGTGATAACAGGGACCGAAAAGAGACCCAGTACTTC
TRBJ1-2 TRBV6-6 TRBD1 NA CASTLDRTYGYTF TGTGCCAGCACCCTGGACAGGACATATGGCTACACCTTC
TRBJ2-5 TRBV18 NA once CASSSKDGQETQYF TGTGCCAGCTCATCAAAGGACGGTCAAGAGACCCAGTACTTC
TRBJ2-3 TRBV7-2 NA NA CASSAYSRSTDTQYF TGTGCCAGCAGCGCCTATTCACGTAGCACAGATACGCAGTATTTT